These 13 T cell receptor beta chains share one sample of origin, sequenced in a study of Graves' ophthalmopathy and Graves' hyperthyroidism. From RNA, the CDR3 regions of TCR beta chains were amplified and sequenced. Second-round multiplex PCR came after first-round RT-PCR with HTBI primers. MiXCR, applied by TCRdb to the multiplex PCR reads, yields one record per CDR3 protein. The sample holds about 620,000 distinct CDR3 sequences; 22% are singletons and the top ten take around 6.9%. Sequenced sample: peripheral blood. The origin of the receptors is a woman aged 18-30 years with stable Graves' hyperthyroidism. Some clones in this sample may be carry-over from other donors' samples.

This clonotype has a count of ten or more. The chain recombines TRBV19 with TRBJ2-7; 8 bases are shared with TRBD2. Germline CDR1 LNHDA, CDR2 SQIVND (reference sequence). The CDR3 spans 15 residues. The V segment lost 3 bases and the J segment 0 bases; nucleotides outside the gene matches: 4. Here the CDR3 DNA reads TGTGCCAGTAGTATTGGCGGGGGGCTCTCCTACGAGCAGTACTTC. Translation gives CASSIGGGLSYEQYF.

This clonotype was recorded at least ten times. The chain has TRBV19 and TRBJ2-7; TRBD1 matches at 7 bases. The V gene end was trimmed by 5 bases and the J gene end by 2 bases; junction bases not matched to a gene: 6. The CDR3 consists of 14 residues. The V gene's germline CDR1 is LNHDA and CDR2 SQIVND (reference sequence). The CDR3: CASSGRDSTYEQYF. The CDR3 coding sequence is TGTGCCAGTAGTGGACGGGACAGTACCTACGAGCAGTACTTC.

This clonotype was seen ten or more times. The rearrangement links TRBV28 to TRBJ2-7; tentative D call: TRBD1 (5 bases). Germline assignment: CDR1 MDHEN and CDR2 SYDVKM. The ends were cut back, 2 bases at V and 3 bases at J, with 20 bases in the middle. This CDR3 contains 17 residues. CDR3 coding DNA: TGTGCCAGCAGTTTACCCCTTGGCTCAGGGCCTTACTACGAGCAGTACTTC. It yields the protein CASSLPLGSGPYYEQYF.

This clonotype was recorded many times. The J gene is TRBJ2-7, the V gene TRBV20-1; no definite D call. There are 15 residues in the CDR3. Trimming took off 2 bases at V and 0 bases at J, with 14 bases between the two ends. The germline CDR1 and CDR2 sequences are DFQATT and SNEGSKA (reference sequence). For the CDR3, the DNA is TGCAGTGCTAGACGAGGACCCCCAGGCTCCTACGAGCAGTACTTC. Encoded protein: CSARRGPPGSYEQYF.

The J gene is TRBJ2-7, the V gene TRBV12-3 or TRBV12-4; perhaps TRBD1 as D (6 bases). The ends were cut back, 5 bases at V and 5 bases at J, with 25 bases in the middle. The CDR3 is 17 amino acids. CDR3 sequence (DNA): TGTGCCAGCAGTGAAGGAAGAAGGCGCCTCTGGGGGCACGAGCAGTACTTC. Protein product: CASSEGRRRLWGHEQYF.

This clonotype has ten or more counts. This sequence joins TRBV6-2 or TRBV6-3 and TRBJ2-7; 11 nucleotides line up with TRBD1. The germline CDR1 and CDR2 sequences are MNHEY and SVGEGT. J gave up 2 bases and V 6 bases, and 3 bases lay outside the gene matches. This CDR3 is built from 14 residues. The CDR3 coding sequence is TGTGCCAGCAGCAAGGACAGGGGGCCCTACGAGCAGTACTTC. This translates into CASSKDRGPYEQYF.

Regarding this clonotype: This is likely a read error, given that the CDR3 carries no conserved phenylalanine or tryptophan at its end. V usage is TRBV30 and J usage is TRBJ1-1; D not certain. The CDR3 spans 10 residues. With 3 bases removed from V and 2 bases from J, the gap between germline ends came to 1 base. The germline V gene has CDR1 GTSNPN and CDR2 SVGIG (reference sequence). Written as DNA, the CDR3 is TGTGCCTGGAGAAACACTGAAGCTTTCCTT. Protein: CAWRNTEAFL.

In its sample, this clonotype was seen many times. CDR3 region: CASTTATGRSEQYF. The CDR3 DNA is TGTGCCAGCACTACGGCGACAGGGAGATCCGAGCAGTACTTC. This sequence joins TRBV28 and TRBJ2-7; 7 bases are shared with TRBD1. Germline V CDR1 and CDR2: MDHEN, SYDVKM. CDR3 size: 14 residues. V shed 7 bases, J shed 6 bases, and the junction held 12 bases outside the gene matches.

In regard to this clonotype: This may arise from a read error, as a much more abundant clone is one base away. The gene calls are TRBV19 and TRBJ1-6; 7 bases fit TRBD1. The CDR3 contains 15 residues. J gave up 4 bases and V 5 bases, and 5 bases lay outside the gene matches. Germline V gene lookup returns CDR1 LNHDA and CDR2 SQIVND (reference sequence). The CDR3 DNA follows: TGTGCCAGTAGTTTCGGGACAGAGTATAATTCACCCCTCCACTTT. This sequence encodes CASSFGTEYNSPLHF.

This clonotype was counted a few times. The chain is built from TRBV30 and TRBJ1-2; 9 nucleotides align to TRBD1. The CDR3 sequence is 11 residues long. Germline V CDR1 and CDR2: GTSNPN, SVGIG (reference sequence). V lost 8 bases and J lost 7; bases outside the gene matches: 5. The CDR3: CALGQGPGYTF. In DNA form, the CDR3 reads TGTGCCCTTGGACAGGGGCCTGGCTACACCTTC.

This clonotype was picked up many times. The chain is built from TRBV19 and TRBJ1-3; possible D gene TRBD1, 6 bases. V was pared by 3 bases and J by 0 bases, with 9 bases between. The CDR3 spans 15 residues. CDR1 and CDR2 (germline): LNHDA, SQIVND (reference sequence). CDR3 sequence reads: CASSIGGHSGNTIYF. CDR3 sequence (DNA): TGTGCCAGTAGTATTGGGGGCCACTCTGGAAACACCATATATTTT.

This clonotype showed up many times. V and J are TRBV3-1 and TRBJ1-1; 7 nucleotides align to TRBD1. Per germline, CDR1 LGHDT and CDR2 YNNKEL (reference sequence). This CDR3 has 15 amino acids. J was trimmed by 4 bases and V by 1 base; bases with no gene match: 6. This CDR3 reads CASSQGRGRRTEAFF. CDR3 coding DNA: TGTGCCAGCAGCCAAGGGAGGGGGCGTCGCACTGAAGCTTTCTTT. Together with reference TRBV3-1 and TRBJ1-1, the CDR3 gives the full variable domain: DTAVSQTPKYLVTQMGNDKSIKCEQNLGHDTMYWYKQDSKKFLKIMFSYNNKELIINETVPNRFSPKSPDKAHLNLHINSLELGDSAVYFCASSQGRGRRTEAFFGQGTRLTVV.

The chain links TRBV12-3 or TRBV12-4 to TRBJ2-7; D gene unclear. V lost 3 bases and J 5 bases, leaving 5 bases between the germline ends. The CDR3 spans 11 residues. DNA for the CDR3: TGTGCCAGCAGTTTCCTTGACGAGCAGTACTTC. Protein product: CASSFLDEQYF.